Presented here are 29 T cell receptor beta chains from one specimen sequenced in a study of naive and memory T cell subsets. Whole-blood samples were about 2.5 ml of peripheral blood from healthy adult volunteers. Reverse transcription of blood and skin TCR RNA was primed at alpha and beta constant regions. TCRdb redid the calling of the 5' RACE reads with MiXCR, one entry per CDR3 protein. The data show over 20,000 distinct CDR3 sequences, roughly a quarter seen once. Receptors were obtained from a female donor in good health.

This clonotype is medium-sized. V gene TRBV10-2 combines with J gene TRBJ2-7; perhaps TRBD1 as D (5 bases). V shed 6 bases and J shed 2 bases, with 17 bases lying between them. The CDR3 loop spans 15 amino acids. Germline CDR1 reads WSHSY; CDR2 reads SAAADI. The CDR3 spells CASRVQGGQPYEQYF. The CDR3 nucleotides read TGCGCCAGCAGGGTCCAGGGCGGCCAACCCTACGAGCAGTACTTC.

The rearrangement links TRBV20-1 to TRBJ2-7; D is unclear. The germline gives CDR1 DFQATT, CDR2 SNEGSKA (reference sequence). Trimming took off 6 bases at V and 4 bases at J, with 19 bases between the two ends. This CDR3 is 14 amino acids long. The DNA of the CDR3 is TGCAGTGCAATCCGCGGCTTGGGGTTATACGAGCAGTACTTC. It is translated as CSAIRGLGLYEQYF.

This clonotype showed up just a few times. The chain combines TRBV20-1 with TRBJ2-7; TRBD2 agrees at 10 bases. V lost 5 bases to trimming and J lost 2 bases; unmatched junction nucleotides: 9. This CDR3 has 15 amino acids. From germline, CDR1 is DFQATT and CDR2 SNEGSKA (reference sequence). The CDR3 coding sequence is TGCAGTGCTGGACTACAAGCGGGAGGGCCCTACGAGCAGTACTTC. This gives the protein CSAGLQAGGPYEQYF.

This clonotype is medium-sized by share. The J gene is TRBJ1-2, the V gene TRBV27, with a tentative D call TRBD1 (5 bases). V lost 0 bases and J 9 bases, leaving 11 bases between the germline ends. Germline CDR1 reads MNHEY; CDR2 reads SMNVEV (reference sequence). The length of the CDR3 is 13 residues. DNA of the CDR3: TGTGCCAGCAGTTTATCCGAGGGGCATCGCTACACCTTC. Residues: CASSLSEGHRYTF.

CDR3 coding DNA: TGTGCCAGCAGCCAGACAAGGGGGCGTGGTGAGACCTACGAGCAGTACTTC. Encoded protein: CASSQTRGRGETYEQYF. This chain uses TRBV3-1 with TRBJ2-7, with 7 bases fitting TRBD1. The junction had 13 bases not matched to a gene; V was cut back by 3 bases and J by 2 bases. The CDR3 is 17 residues long. Germline V gives CDR1 LGHDT, CDR2 YNNKEL (reference sequence).

This clonotype was seen repeatedly, ten times or more. V gene TRBV20-1 combines with J gene TRBJ2-1; weak D call: TRBD2 (6 bases). The CDR3 length is 12 residues. The germline V gene has CDR1 DFQATT and CDR2 SNEGSKA (reference sequence). Deletions cut 3 bases from V and 9 bases from J, with 12 bases between. The CDR3 reads CSASTGVGEQFF. The CDR3 region has the DNA TGCAGTGCTAGTACGGGAGTCGGTGAGCAGTTCTTC.

The V call is TRBV6-5, the J call TRBJ1-1; TRBD1 agrees at 7 bases. Germline CDR1 MNHEY, CDR2 SVGAGI. J gave up 4 bases and V 5 bases, and 4 bases lay outside the gene matches. The CDR3 extends over 13 amino acids. The CDR3 DNA reads TGTGCCAGCAGTGACAGGGAGGCCACTGAAGCTTTCTTT. Its protein is CASSDREATEAFF.

The rearrangement links TRBV4-2 to TRBJ2-5; D possibly uses TRBD1 or TRBD2 (5 bases each). Germline assignment: CDR1 LGHNA and CDR2 YNFKEQ. The CDR3 has 15 residues. V lost 1 base to trimming and J lost 5 bases, with 14 bases between them. The CDR3 nucleotides are TGTGCCAGCAGCCAAGTGCACGGGGCGGTGGAGACCCAGTACTTC. It encodes CASSQVHGAVETQYF.

This clonotype was counted ten times or more. The J gene is TRBJ1-1, the V gene TRBV29-1; D is unresolved. V gave up 5 bases and J gave up 2 bases, with 15 bases separating them. CDR3 size: 14 residues. Germline V gene data show CDR1 as SQVTM and CDR2 as ANQGSEA. CDR3 region: CSVKQPGENTEAFF. The CDR3 DNA reads as TGCAGCGTTAAACAGCCGGGAGAAAACACTGAAGCTTTCTTT. Full variable domain (outside the CDR3, taken from reference TRBV29-1 and TRBJ1-1): SAVISQKPSRDICQRGTSLTIQCQVDSQVTMMFWYRQQPGQSLTLIATANQGSEATYESGFVIDKFPISRPNLTFSTLTVSNMSPEDSSIYLCSVKQPGENTEAFFGQGTRLTVV.

This clonotype was detected ten times or more. The chain carries TRBV29-1 and TRBJ2-1, with 8 bases matching TRBD2. The germline CDR1 and CDR2 sequences are SQVTM and ANQGSEA. Trimming cost V 4 bases and J 4 bases; bases outside gene matches: 6. This CDR3 has 14 amino acids. The CDR3 nucleotides are TGCAGCGTTGGGCCAGCGGGAGTTTACAATGAGCAGTTCTTC. Translating gives CSVGPAGVYNEQFF.

The chain uses TRBV12-3 or TRBV12-4 and TRBJ2-1, with D perhaps TRBD1 (7 bases). The germline V and J ends were trimmed by 8 bases and 6 bases, with 11 bases remaining between them. This CDR3 region has 12 residues. Here the CDR3 DNA reads TGTGCCAGCCAGGGGGGTGGCAATGAGCAGTTCTTC. It is translated as CASQGGGNEQFF.

This clonotype was seen at least ten times. The gene calls are TRBV4-2 and TRBJ1-4, with D perhaps TRBD1 (5 bases). The CDR3 spans 15 residues. Per the germline V gene, CDR1 is LGHNA and CDR2 is YNFKEQ. V lost 5 bases to trimming and J lost 3 bases, with 13 bases between them. CDR3 sequence: CASSRGGEANEKLFF. CDR3 nucleotide sequence: TGTGCCAGCAGCAGGGGAGGGGAGGCTAATGAAAAACTGTTTTTT.

There are a few counts of this clonotype. The rearrangement uses TRBV20-1 and TRBJ2-7, with D hard to call. CDR1 is DFQATT and CDR2 is SNEGSKA in the germline V gene (reference sequence). The CDR3 sequence is 12 residues long. V was cut by 0 bases and J by 7 bases, with 10 bases left in between. The DNA of the CDR3 is TGCAGTGCTAGAGATAGATTAGGGGAGCAGTACTTC. Protein sequence: CSARDRLGEQYF.

The chain links TRBV29-1 to TRBJ2-1, with TRBD2 identical over 10 bases. The trim removed 7 bases at V and 7 bases at J, leaving 10 bases unmatched. Germline-derived CDR1 and CDR2 are SQVTM and ANQGSEA. The CDR3 runs 14 residues. The DNA of the CDR3 is TGCAGCGCCGATACTAGCGGGGTTGGGAATGAGCAGTTCTTC. It specifies CSADTSGVGNEQFF.

The chain joins TRBV6-5 to TRBJ2-7; TRBD1 matches at 10 bases. Germline V gene data show CDR1 as MNHEY and CDR2 as SVGAGI. This CDR3 contains 17 residues. V shed 3 bases and J 2 bases; nucleotides not matched to a gene: 10. CDR3 sequence (DNA): TGTGCCAGCAGTTATTTTAGTAGCGGGACAGGGGCCTACGAGCAGTACTTC. It is translated as CASSYFSSGTGAYEQYF.

Ten or more counts support this clonotype. This rearrangement joins TRBV7-3 to TRBJ2-2, with D unresolved. Per the germline V gene, CDR1 is SGHTA and CDR2 is FQGTGA. The CDR3 contains 15 residues. Trimming took off 6 bases at V and 4 bases at J, with 15 bases between the two ends. In DNA form, the CDR3 reads TGTGCCAGCAGTAATACGACTGGATTCACCGGGGAGCTGTTTTTT. Translation: CASSNTTGFTGELFF.

V is TRBV5-6 and J is TRBJ2-3, with D tentatively TRBD2 (7 bases). The V gene's germline CDR1 is SGHDT and CDR2 YYEEEE. The germline V and J ends were trimmed by 2 bases and 2 bases, with 12 bases remaining between them. This CDR3 region has 15 residues. CDR3 in amino acids: CASSLGGRDTDTQYF. The CDR3 bases are TGTGCCAGCAGCTTAGGGGGGAGGGACACAGATACGCAGTATTTT.

This clonotype has ten or more counts. This CDR3 is CSANTDSHYEQYF. DNA for the CDR3: TGCAGTGCCAACACGGACAGTCACTACGAGCAGTACTTC. The chain recombines TRBV20-1 with TRBJ2-7, with D possibly TRBD1 on 6 matching bases. The CDR3 contains 13 residues. The V gene lost 6 bases and the J gene lost 3 bases, with 15 bases spanning the gap. CDR1 is DFQATT and CDR2 is SNEGSKA in the germline V gene (reference sequence).

This clonotype was counted many times. The V call is TRBV29-1, the J call TRBJ1-2; D uncertain. CDR1 is SQVTM, CDR2 ANQGSEA, per germline. The CDR3 has 12 residues. CDR3 in DNA: TGCACCGTCGGGTCGTCGAACTATGGCTACACCTTC. Translation gives CTVGSSNYGYTF.

In its sample, this clonotype is medium-sized. This chain uses TRBV5-1 with TRBJ1-2, with D possibly matching TRBD1 (5 bases). Trimming removed 5 bases at V and 0 bases at J, with 14 bases between. Germline V CDR1 and CDR2: SGHRS, YFSETQ. The CDR3 has 15 residues. CDR3 sequence reads: CASSPRTQANYGYTF. CDR3 sequence (DNA): TGCGCCAGCAGTCCTCGGACACAAGCTAACTATGGCTACACCTTC.

This clonotype turned up a few times. The CDR3 here is CASSPQGGAAGELFF. The CDR3 DNA is TGCGCCAGCAGCCCCCAGGGGGGCGCCGCCGGGGAGCTGTTTTTT. The rearrangement links TRBV4-3 to TRBJ2-2, with a weak D call TRBD1 (7 bases). CDR1 is LGHNA and CDR2 is YSLEER in the germline V gene. V was clipped by 4 bases and J by 6 bases, with 15 bases between them. The CDR3 has 15 residues.

This chain links TRBV7-9 with TRBJ1-6, with a tentative D call TRBD1 (6 bases). V was cut by 5 bases and J by 10 bases, with 15 bases left in between. This CDR3 has 14 amino acids. Germline assignment: CDR1 SEHNR and CDR2 FQNEAQ (reference sequence). CDR3 loop: CASSRDVRGSPLHF. The CDR3 region has the DNA TGTGCCAGCAGCCGGGACGTCAGGGGATCACCCCTCCACTTT.

This clonotype was seen a few times. The chain combines TRBV6-6 with TRBJ2-7; TRBD2 matches at 10 bases. After removal of 9 bases from V and 5 bases from J, the junction contained 10 bases not matched to a gene. The CDR3 has 14 residues. Germline CDR1 and CDR2: MNHNY and SVGAGI (reference sequence). CDR3 sequence reads: CASSTSGISHEQYF. For the CDR3, the DNA is TGTGCCAGTTCCACTAGCGGGATATCCCACGAGCAGTACTTC.

The sample holds many counts of this clonotype. This chain joins TRBV12-3 or TRBV12-4 and TRBJ2-6; 8 nucleotides match TRBD1. With V trimmed by 3 bases and J by 2 bases, 12 bases remained unmatched. The CDR3 is made up of 19 amino acids. In DNA, the CDR3 is TGTGCCAGCAGTTTCCGTGGTGCAGGGGGCTTTGCTGGGGCCAACGTCCTGACTTTC. This gives the protein CASSFRGAGGFAGANVLTF.

The chain is built from TRBV29-1 and TRBJ2-7, with D possibly called TRBD1 or TRBD2 (5 bases each). The V end was cut by 4 bases, the J end by 3 bases, with 10 bases between. The V gene's germline CDR1 is SQVTM and CDR2 ANQGSEA. The CDR3 length is 12 residues. In DNA form, the CDR3 reads TGCAGCGTTGGTGAGGGGAACTACGAGCAGTACTTC. Residues: CSVGEGNYEQYF.

The J gene is TRBJ2-1, the V gene TRBV6-2 or TRBV6-3, with 11 bases that match TRBD2. The V gene's germline CDR1 is MNHEY and CDR2 SVGEGT. The ends lost 4 bases at V and 5 bases at J; junction bases unmatched: 4. CDR3 length equals 15 residues. CDR3: CASSLVAGGDNEQFF. CDR3 nucleotide sequence: TGTGCCAGCAGTTTGGTAGCGGGAGGGGACAATGAGCAGTTCTTC.

V and J are TRBV29-1 and TRBJ2-3; D perhaps matches TRBD1 (6 bases). Trimming removed 7 bases from V and 1 base from J, with 9 bases in between. The CDR3 covers 12 residues. Germline V gene data show CDR1 as SQVTM and CDR2 as ANQGSEA. The CDR3 is CSARTGTDTQYF. CDR3 coding DNA: TGCAGCGCCCGGACAGGCACAGATACGCAGTATTTT.

This clonotype showed up many times. This chain's CDR3 is CATGQRSYEQYF. The CDR3 DNA reads TGCGCCACCGGACAGCGCTCCTACGAGCAGTACTTC. The gene calls are TRBV10-2 and TRBJ2-7; D is perhaps TRBD1 (6 bases). V shed 10 bases and J shed 0 bases, with 10 bases lying between them. The length of the CDR3 is 12 residues. The germline V gene encodes CDR1 WSHSY and CDR2 SAAADI.

This clonotype was found a few times. This rearrangement joins TRBV5-1 to TRBJ1-2; 8 nucleotides line up with TRBD1. CDR1 SGHRS and CDR2 YFSETQ come from the germline V gene. V lost 0 bases and J lost 8; bases outside the gene matches: 6. This CDR3 spans 14 amino acids. The CDR3 bases are TGCGCCAGCAGCTTGGCGGGAACAGGGGGAGGCTACACCTTC. Amino acids: CASSLAGTGGGYTF.